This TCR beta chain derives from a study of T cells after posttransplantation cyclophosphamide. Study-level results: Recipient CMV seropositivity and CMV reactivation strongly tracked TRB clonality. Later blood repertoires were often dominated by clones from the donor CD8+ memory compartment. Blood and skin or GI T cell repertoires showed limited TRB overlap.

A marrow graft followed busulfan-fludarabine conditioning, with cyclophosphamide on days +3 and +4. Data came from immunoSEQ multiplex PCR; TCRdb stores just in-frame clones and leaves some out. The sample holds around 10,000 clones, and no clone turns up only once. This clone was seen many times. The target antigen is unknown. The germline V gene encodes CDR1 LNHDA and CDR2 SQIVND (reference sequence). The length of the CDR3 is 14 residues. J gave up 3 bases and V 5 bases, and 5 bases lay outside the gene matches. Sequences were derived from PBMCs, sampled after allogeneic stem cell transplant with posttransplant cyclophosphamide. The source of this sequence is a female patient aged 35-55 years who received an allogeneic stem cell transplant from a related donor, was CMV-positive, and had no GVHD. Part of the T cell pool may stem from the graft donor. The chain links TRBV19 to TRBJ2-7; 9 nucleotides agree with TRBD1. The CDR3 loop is CASSSGTGHYEQYF. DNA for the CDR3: TGTGCCAGTAGTTCTGGGACAGGGCACTACGAGCAGTACTTC.